Included here is one T cell receptor beta chain sequence, with context. Its target is unknown. From the reads, TCRdb called clonotypes with MiXCR, one entry per CDR3 protein. The sample carries around 490,000 distinct CDR3 sequences, approximately 25% recorded once. Germline assignment: CDR1 KGHDR and CDR2 SFDVKD. Trimming removed 3 bases from V and 10 bases from J; junction bases left unmatched: 8. The CDR3 is made up of 15 amino acids. The entry originates in a study of T cell repertoires in cytomegalovirus infection. Study overall: TCR beta signatures that were public indicated CMV infection and matching HLA type.

Findings of the study overall: The study found HLA-C-restricted CMV-specific TCR beta clonotypes dominating the ex vivo response. Individuals carrying CMV plus the relevant HLA were identified by cumulative frequency of public TCR beta families.

This clonotype originated in a human donor in good health (CMV status not recorded). Some clones in this sample may be carry-over from other donors' samples. J is TRBJ2-1 and V is TRBV24-1, with TRBD2 matching 10 bases. Sequencing used PBMCs. CDR3 region: CATSDTLAGVGEQFF. The CDR3, as DNA: TGTGCCACCAGTGATACGCTAGCGGGAGTAGGAGAGCAGTTCTTC.